The following is a T cell receptor beta chain sequence with its context. The germline gives CDR1 MNHNY, CDR2 SVGAGI (reference sequence). The CDR3 length is 15 residues. V was shortened by 7 bases and J by 5 bases, with 20 bases between the two germline ends. This record belongs to a study of T cell changes during pregnancy in multiple sclerosis. Only in-frame clones appear in the TCRdb table, and some are missing; sequencing was by immunoSEQ multiplex PCR. This table holds about 59,000 clones, 85% to 95% found once. The source of this sequence is a female donor with multiple sclerosis, enrolled in a pregnancy study. The sequences come from CD4+ T cells from peripheral blood mononuclear cells, collected before pregnancy. The J gene is TRBJ1-1, the V gene TRBV6-6, with a weak D call TRBD1 (5 bases). The CDR3 is CASTLSSGAGTEAFF. The CDR3 region has the DNA TGTGCCAGCACTCTCTCATCGGGCGCAGGGACTGAAGCTTTCTTT.